The 11 T cell receptor beta chains below all came from one sample that was sequenced in a study of regulatory T cells in long-lasting Graves disease. Time point here: newly diagnosed GD, antithyroid drugs for less than 3 months. The TCR library was made from RNA extracted from PBMCs. The authors built TCR beta libraries using iRepertoire HTBI primers and Arm-PCR of CDR3 regions. In TCRdb, the multiplex PCR reads were re-called with MiXCR into one record per CDR3 protein. The data contain a few hundred thousand distinct CDR3 sequences, less than 15% of them singletons. The same sample was also studied in work on T cells in Graves' hyperthyroidism and ophthalmopathy.

This specimen consisted of peripheral blood mononuclear cells (PBMCs), obtained at new diagnosis, from a patient treated with antithyroid drugs. These receptors were collected from a woman aged 50 to 65 with Graves disease.

This clonotype has ten or more counts. This chain joins TRBV7-8 and TRBJ2-7; 11 bases match TRBD1. The germline V gene has CDR1 SGHVS and CDR2 FQNEAQ. V lost 5 bases to trimming and J lost 3 bases; unmatched junction nucleotides: 15. The CDR3 spans 18 residues. The CDR3 is CASSPGAWTGGNDYEQYF. CDR3 nucleotide sequence: TGTGCCAGCAGCCCAGGGGCATGGACAGGGGGCAATGACTACGAGCAGTACTTC.

At least ten counts were recorded for this clonotype. V and J are TRBV30 and TRBJ1-1; D call uncertain. CDR3 length: 12 residues. Germline V gene sequence: CDR1 GTSNPN, CDR2 SVGIG (reference sequence). V was clipped by 4 bases and J by 5 bases, with 11 bases between them. Here the CDR3 DNA reads TGTGCCTGGACGTGGTCCGGGACTGAAGCTTTCTTT. It encodes CAWTWSGTEAFF. Complete variable domain (other parts from reference TRBV30 and TRBJ1-1): SQTIHQWPATLVQPVGSPLSLECTVEGTSNPNLYWYRQAAGRGLQLLFYSVGIGQISSEVPQNLSASRPQDRQFILSSKKLLLSDSGFYLCAWTWSGTEAFFGQGTRLTVV.

This clonotype has a count of ten or more. The gene calls are TRBV12-3 or TRBV12-4 and TRBJ2-5; 7 nucleotides match TRBD2. This CDR3 has 16 amino acids. Unmatched junction bases numbered 9, after V lost 3 bases and J lost 2 bases. The CDR3 spells CASSFSSGTLQETQYF. Here the CDR3 DNA reads TGTGCCAGCAGTTTCAGCAGCGGGACTCTTCAAGAGACCCAGTACTTC.

With regard to this clonotype: This may come from a read error, since a much larger clone is one base off. J is TRBJ2-5 and V is TRBV12-3 or TRBV12-4; D is uncertain. The CDR3 has 14 amino acids. CDR3 bases: TGTGCCAACAGTTCTAACCCTAATGAAGAGACCCAGTACTTC. This encodes CANSSNPNEETQYF.

This clonotype was found many times. The V call is TRBV10-3, the J call TRBJ1-5; maybe TRBD1 (5 bases). Germline V gene sequence: CDR1 ENHRY, CDR2 SYGVKD. V was clipped by 2 bases and J by 1 base, with 9 bases between them. The CDR3 is made up of 15 amino acids. CDR3 DNA: TGTGCCATCAGTGAGCTCCGGGGGAGCAATCAGCCCCAGCATTTT. This sequence encodes CAISELRGSNQPQHF.

This clonotype was recorded many times. The V and J genes are TRBV2 and TRBJ2-1; D gene unclear. V was pared by 8 bases and J by 8 bases, with 10 bases between. The CDR3 contains 11 residues. Germline assignment: CDR1 SNHLY and CDR2 FYNNEI. DNA of the CDR3: TGTGCCAGCCTTGGCCGGGATGAGCAGTTCTTC. This gives the protein CASLGRDEQFF.

This clonotype was recorded many times. The CDR3 region has the DNA TGTGCCAGCAGTGAACGTGGGTCGCAAGAGACCCAGTACTTC. As protein: CASSERGSQETQYF. The chain joins TRBV2 to TRBJ2-5; D call uncertain. The CDR3 is made up of 14 amino acids. The germline gives CDR1 SNHLY, CDR2 FYNNEI. V dropped 2 bases and J dropped 2 bases, with 9 bases sitting between them.

This clonotype appeared many times. The gene calls are TRBV5-1 and TRBJ2-7; D gene uncertain. The CDR3 loop spans 14 amino acids. V dropped 0 bases and J dropped 1 base, with 8 bases sitting between them. Looked up from germline, CDR1 is SGHRS and CDR2 is YFSETQ. For the CDR3, the DNA is TGCGCCAGCAGCTTGGAAGGCCAATCCTACGAGCAGTACTTC. It specifies CASSLEGQSYEQYF.

In its sample, this clonotype was seen many times. The V call is TRBV27, the J call TRBJ2-2; D remains ambiguous. V was pared by 5 bases and J by 4 bases, with 2 bases between. CDR3 size: 11 residues. CDR1 and CDR2 (germline): MNHEY, SMNVEV (reference sequence). The CDR3 sequence is CASSGTGELFF. The DNA of the CDR3 is TGTGCCAGCAGTGGCACCGGGGAGCTGTTTTTT.

The chain recombines TRBV28 with TRBJ2-7, with D maybe TRBD2 (5 bases). This CDR3 has 14 amino acids. The V end was cut by 3 bases, the J end by 3 bases, with 12 bases between. CDR1 MDHEN and CDR2 SYDVKM come from the germline V gene. The CDR3 loop reads CASSFPGMIYEQYF. The DNA of the CDR3 is TGTGCCAGCAGTTTTCCCGGGATGATCTACGAGCAGTACTTC.

The chain employs TRBV19 and TRBJ1-4; 11 bases fit TRBD1. J was trimmed by 0 bases and V by 8 bases; bases with no gene match: 8. Germline V gene data show CDR1 as LNHDA and CDR2 as SQIVND (reference sequence). This CDR3 has 17 residues. Here the CDR3 reads CASERTGGTATNEKLFF. CDR3 coding DNA: TGTGCCAGTGAGCGGACAGGGGGCACGGCAACTAATGAAAAACTGTTTTTT.